Detailed here is one T cell receptor (beta chain). As yet, its antigen is unknown. CDR1 and CDR2 from the germline V gene are MDHEN and SYDVKM. Trimming took 4 bases from V and 4 from J, leaving 8 bases between them. The CDR3 contains 12 residues. It was with a sample-barcoded 5' primer and a J-beta primer mix that a second PCR of roughly 7 to 12 cycles was run. MiXCR, applied by TCRdb to the 5' RACE reads, yields one record per CDR3 protein. The data show 750,000 to 950,000 distinct CDR3 sequences, about 53% seen once. This sample was included in a study of blood T cells in healthy people across ages. Study overall: About one barcoded beta molecule was captured per two T cells (by template switching). Study results and limitations: Age brought a roughly linear fall in TCR beta diversity measured per million T cells. The percentage of naive T cells correlated strongly with TCR beta diversity. Greater diversity and more naive CD4+ cells were seen in long-lived donors than in aged donors.

The chain is built from TRBV28 and TRBJ2-7; D is unresolved. The sequenced material came from blood. The origin of this receptor is a man older than 75 in good health. The CDR3 reads CASSSRLYEQYF. The CDR3, as DNA: TGTGCCAGCAGTTCCCGACTGTACGAGCAGTACTTC.